The 11 T cell receptor beta chains below all came from one sample that was sequenced in a study of blood T cell repertoires in COVID-19. Some clones are missing from TCRdb's copy, which holds only in-frame ones; the method was immunoSEQ multiplex PCR. The sample shows about 210,000 clones, 82% of them seen only once. The sequenced sample was peripheral blood. The receptors come from a woman aged 70-85 years with COVID-19, enrolled during active disease.

In its sample, this clone was seen once. J is TRBJ2-7 and V is TRBV4-1, with TRBD1 matching 12 bases. V trimming: 0 bases; J trimming: 4 bases; junction bases outside the gene matches: 4. The CDR3 is made up of 16 amino acids. CDR1 MGHRA and CDR2 YSYEKL come from the germline V gene. CDR3 region: CASSQDPGQGAYEQYF. CDR3 nucleotide sequence: TGCGCCAGCAGCCAAGATCCGGGACAGGGGGCTTACGAGCAGTACTTC.

In this sample, this clone turned up a few times. This CDR3 is also generated by other DNA sequences in the sample. This chain uses TRBV5-1 with TRBJ1-4, with D hard to call. The CDR3 loop spans 14 amino acids. Germline V gene lookup returns CDR1 SGHRS and CDR2 YFSETQ. V lost 0 bases and J 3 bases, leaving 6 bases between the germline ends. The CDR3, as DNA: TGCGCCAGCAGCTTGGACAGTCCTAATGAAAAACTGTTTTTT. Its protein product is CASSLDSPNEKLFF.

V usage is TRBV7-2 and J usage is TRBJ1-5; TRBD1 might be the D (6 bases). Germline V gene sequence: CDR1 SGHTA, CDR2 FQGNSA. The V end lost 0 bases, the J end lost 0 bases, and 6 bases lay between the germline ends. This CDR3 is built from 15 residues. The CDR3 reads CASSLATGSNQPQHF. CDR3 DNA: TGTGCCAGCAGCTTAGCGACAGGTAGCAATCAGCCCCAGCATTTT.

The chain is built from TRBV6-4 and TRBJ2-3; D might be TRBD2 (6 bases). With 4 bases removed from V and 1 base from J, the gap between germline ends came to 12 bases. Germline V gene data show CDR1 as MRHNA and CDR2 as SNTAGT. The CDR3 totals 15 residues. The CDR3 nucleotides read TGTGCCAGCAGTGTTCAGGGACTTGGCACAGATACGCAGTATTTT. Translation: CASSVQGLGTDTQYF.

The chain combines TRBV28 with TRBJ1-1; possibly TRBD1 for D (6 bases). Germline V gene lookup returns CDR1 MDHEN and CDR2 SYDVKM. The CDR3 covers 16 residues. The V end lost 7 bases, the J end lost 6 bases, and 24 bases lay between the germline ends. CDR3 loop: CASNPSRPGGRPEAFF. DNA for the CDR3: TGTGCCAGCAACCCGTCCCGTCCTGGGGGCAGGCCTGAAGCTTTCTTT.

This chain joins TRBV28 and TRBJ2-3; 10 bases are a match to TRBD1. Germline V gene data show CDR1 as MDHEN and CDR2 as SYDVKM. CDR3 length: 16 amino acids. The junction had 8 bases not matched to a gene; V was cut back by 5 bases and J by 3 bases. This CDR3 is CASSVTGTGVTDTQYF. The CDR3, as DNA: TGTGCCAGCAGTGTTACCGGGACAGGGGTGACAGATACGCAGTATTTT.

The rearrangement links TRBV7-9 to TRBJ1-1; D is undetermined. The length of the CDR3 is 12 residues. Germline values: CDR1 SEHNR, CDR2 FQNEAQ (reference sequence). V shed 5 bases and J shed 11 bases, with 15 bases lying between them. CDR3 amino acids: CASSPGSLGAFF. The CDR3 DNA is TGTGCCAGCAGCCCAGGCAGCCTCGGTGCTTTCTTT.

The V call is TRBV2, the J call TRBJ1-1; 7 positions match TRBD1. Unmatched junction bases numbered 6, after V lost 4 bases and J lost 1 base. This CDR3 spans 15 amino acids. The germline CDR1 and CDR2 sequences are SNHLY and FYNNEI. The CDR3 nucleotides are TGTGCCAGCAGTGGGGACAGACTACCGAACACTGAAGCTTTCTTT. Protein sequence: CASSGDRLPNTEAFF. The whole variable domain, remainder taken from reference TRBV2 and TRBJ1-1, is EPEVTQTPSHQVTQMGQEVILRCVPISNHLYFYWYRQILGQKVEFLVSFYNNEISEKSEIFDDQFSVERPDGSNFTLKIRSTKLEDSAMYFCASSGDRLPNTEAFFGQGTRLTVV.

The chain combines TRBV29-1 with TRBJ2-7; 8 bases fit TRBD1. Germline-derived CDR1 and CDR2 are SQVTM and ANQGSEA. Trimming removed 4 bases from V and 1 base from J; junction bases left unmatched: 6. CDR3 size: 14 residues. The chain's CDR3 is CSVGTGQGSYEQYF. DNA of the CDR3: TGCAGCGTTGGGACCGGACAGGGTTCCTACGAGCAGTACTTC.

This clone was detected only a few times. Distinct nucleotide sequences in the sample also encode this CDR3. The CDR3 DNA is TGTGCCAGCAGCGTAGAGGGCAGGGAGGATTCACCCCTCCACTTT. It is translated as CASSVEGREDSPLHF. This sequence joins TRBV9 and TRBJ1-6, with D possibly TRBD1 on 5 matching bases. The CDR3 sequence is 15 residues long. Germline V gene data show CDR1 as SGDLS and CDR2 as YYNGEE. V lost 0 bases and J 8 bases, leaving 12 bases between the germline ends.

The rearrangement uses TRBV28 and TRBJ2-3; D is perhaps TRBD2 (5 bases). There are 16 residues in the CDR3. Trimming left V 7 bases short and J 5 bases short, with 22 bases between. Germline V gene data show CDR1 as MDHEN and CDR2 as SYDVKM. The CDR3, as DNA: TGTGCCAGCACCGCTCCGCTGACGCCTCGGGGAGATACGCAGTATTTT. Residues: CASTAPLTPRGDTQYF.